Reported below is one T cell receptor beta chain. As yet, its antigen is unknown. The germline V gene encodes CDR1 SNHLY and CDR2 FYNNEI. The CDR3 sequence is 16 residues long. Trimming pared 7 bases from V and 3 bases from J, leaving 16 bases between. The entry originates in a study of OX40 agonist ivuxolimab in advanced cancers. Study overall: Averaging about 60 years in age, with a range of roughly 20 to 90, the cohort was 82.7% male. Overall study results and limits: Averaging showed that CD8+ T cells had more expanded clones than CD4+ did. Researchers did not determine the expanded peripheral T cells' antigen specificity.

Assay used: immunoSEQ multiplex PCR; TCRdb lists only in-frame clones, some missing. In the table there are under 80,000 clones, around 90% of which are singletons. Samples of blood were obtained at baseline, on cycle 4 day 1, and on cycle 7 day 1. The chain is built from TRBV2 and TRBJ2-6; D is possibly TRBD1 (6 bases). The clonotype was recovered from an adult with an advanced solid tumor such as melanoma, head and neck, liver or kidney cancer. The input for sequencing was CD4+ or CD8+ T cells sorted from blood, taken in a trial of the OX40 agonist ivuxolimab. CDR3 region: CASIRDNADGANVLTF. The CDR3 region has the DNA TGTGCCAGCATACGGGACAACGCAGATGGGGCCAACGTCCTGACTTTC.